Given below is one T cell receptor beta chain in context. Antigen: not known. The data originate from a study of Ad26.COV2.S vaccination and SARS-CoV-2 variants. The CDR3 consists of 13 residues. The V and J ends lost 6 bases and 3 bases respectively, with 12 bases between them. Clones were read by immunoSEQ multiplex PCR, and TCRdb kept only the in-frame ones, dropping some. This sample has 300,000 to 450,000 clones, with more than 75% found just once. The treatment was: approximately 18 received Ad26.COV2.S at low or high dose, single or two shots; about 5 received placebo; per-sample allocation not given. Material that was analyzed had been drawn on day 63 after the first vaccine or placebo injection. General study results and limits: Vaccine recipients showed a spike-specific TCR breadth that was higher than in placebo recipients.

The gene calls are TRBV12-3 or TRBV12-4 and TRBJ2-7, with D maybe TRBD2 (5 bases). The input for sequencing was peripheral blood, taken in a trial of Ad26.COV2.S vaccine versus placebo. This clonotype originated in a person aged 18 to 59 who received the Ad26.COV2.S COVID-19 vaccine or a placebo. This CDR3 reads CASRLDGVYEQYF. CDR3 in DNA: TGTGCCAGCAGACTAGACGGAGTCTACGAGCAGTACTTC.